This TCR beta chain stems from a study of blood T cell repertoires in COVID-19. Study as a whole: Sources were T cells, B-cell-depleted T cells, or PBMCs; the material itself was cDNA or gDNA.

Original data processing: Nucleated cell counts were estimated from reference gene primer amplification. Generated by immunoSEQ multiplex PCR, the TCRdb table keeps only in-frame clones and is missing some. The DNA gave D and trimming, while V, J and clone size come from that table. The repertoire holds a few hundred thousand clones, with approximately 90% as singletons. The study recruited people aged about 18 to 95 years across roughly 23 US areas. What the recovered Cohort 3 donors had was two negative PCRs, clearance, or symptom resolution. The sequenced sample was PBMCs or T cells enriched from blood (not recorded which). The source is a man aged 25 to 40 who had recovered from COVID-19.

The DNA of the CDR3 is TGTGCCACCAGGACAGGGGGGGACAATGAGCAGTTCTTC. Translating it yields CATRTGGDNEQFF. The chain couples TRBV24-1 to TRBJ2-1, with TRBD1 matching 9 bases. The V gene end was trimmed by 7 bases and the J gene end by 5 bases; junction bases not matched to a gene: 2. The CDR3 consists of 13 residues. Looked up from germline, CDR1 is KGHDR and CDR2 is SFDVKD.